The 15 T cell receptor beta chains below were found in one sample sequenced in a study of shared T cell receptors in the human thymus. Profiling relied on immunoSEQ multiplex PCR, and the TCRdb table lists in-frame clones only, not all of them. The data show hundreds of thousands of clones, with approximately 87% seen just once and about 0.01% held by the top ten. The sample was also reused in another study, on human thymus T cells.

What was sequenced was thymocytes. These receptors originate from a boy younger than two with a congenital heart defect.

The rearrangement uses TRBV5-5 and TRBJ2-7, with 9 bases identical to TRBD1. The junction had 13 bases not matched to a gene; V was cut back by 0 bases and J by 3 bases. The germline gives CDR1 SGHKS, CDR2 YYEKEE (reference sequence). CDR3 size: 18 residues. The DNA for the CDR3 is TGTGCCAGCAGCTTGGGGGCGACAGGGGGTTCGCTAGACTACGAGCAGTACTTC. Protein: CASSLGATGGSLDYEQYF.

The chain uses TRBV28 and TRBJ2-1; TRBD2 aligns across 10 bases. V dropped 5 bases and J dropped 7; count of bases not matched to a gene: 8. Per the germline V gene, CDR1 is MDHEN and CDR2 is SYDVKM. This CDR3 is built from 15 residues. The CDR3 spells CASSLAGEWVNEQFF. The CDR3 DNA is TGTGCCAGCAGTCTAGCGGGAGAGTGGGTGAATGAGCAGTTCTTC.

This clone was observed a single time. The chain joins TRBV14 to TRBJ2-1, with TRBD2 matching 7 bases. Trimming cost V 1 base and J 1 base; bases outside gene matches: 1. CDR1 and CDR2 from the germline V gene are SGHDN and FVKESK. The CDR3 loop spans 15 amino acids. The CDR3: CASSQGGGSYNEQFF. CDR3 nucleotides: TGTGCCAGCAGCCAAGGGGGGGGGTCCTACAATGAGCAGTTCTTC.

The CDR3 coding sequence is TGTGCCAGCAGCCCCACATACTACCAGGGGGAGCAGTTCTTC. As protein: CASSPTYYQGEQFF. The gene calls are TRBV14 and TRBJ2-1; D possibly corresponds to TRBD1 (6 bases). Looked up from germline, CDR1 is SGHDN and CDR2 is FVKESK. The germline V and J ends were trimmed by 4 bases and 10 bases, with 17 bases remaining between them. This CDR3 is built from 14 residues.

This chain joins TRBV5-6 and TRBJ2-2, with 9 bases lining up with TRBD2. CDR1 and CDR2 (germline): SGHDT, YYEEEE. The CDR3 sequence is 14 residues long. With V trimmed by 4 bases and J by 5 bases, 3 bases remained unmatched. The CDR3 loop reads CASSPAGGTGELFF. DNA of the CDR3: TGTGCCAGCAGCCCCGCGGGGGGGACCGGGGAGCTGTTTTTT.

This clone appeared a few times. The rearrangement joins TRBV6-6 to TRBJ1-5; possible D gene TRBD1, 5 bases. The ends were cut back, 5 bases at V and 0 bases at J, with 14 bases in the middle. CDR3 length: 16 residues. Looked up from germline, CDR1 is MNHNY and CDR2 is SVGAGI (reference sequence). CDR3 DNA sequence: TGTGCCAGCAGTCCCCGGGGGGGGTATAGCAATCAGCCCCAGCATTTT. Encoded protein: CASSPRGGYSNQPQHF.

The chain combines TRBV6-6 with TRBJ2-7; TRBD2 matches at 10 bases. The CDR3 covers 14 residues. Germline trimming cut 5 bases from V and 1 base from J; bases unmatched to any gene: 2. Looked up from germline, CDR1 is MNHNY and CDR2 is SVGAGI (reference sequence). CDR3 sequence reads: CASSNSGRSYEQYF. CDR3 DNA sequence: TGTGCCAGCAGTAATAGCGGGAGGTCCTACGAGCAGTACTTC.

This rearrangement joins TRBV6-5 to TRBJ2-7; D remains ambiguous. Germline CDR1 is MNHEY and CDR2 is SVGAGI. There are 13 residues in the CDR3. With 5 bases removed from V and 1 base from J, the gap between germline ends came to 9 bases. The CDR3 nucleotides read TGTGCCAGCAGTGTAAAAAAATCCTACGAGCAGTACTTC. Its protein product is CASSVKKSYEQYF.

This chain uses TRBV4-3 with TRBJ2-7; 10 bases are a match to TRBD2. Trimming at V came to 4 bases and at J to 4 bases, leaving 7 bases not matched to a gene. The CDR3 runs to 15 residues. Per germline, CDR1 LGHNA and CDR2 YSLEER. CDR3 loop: CASSPKREGGYEQYF. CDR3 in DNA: TGCGCCAGCAGCCCGAAGCGGGAGGGGGGGTACGAGCAGTACTTC.

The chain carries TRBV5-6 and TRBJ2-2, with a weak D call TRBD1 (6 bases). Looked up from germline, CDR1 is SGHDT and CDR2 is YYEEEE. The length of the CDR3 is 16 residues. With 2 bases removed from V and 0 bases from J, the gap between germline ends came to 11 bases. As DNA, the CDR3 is TGTGCCAGCAGCTTCGGTACAGGGCCGAACACCGGGGAGCTGTTTTTT. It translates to CASSFGTGPNTGELFF.

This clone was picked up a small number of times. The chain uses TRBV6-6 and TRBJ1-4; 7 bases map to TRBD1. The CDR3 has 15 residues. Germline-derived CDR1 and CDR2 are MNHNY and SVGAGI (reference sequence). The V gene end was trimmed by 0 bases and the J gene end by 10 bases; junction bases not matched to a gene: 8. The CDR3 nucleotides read TGTGCCAGCAGTTACTCGCTACAGGGGACGGGAAAACTGTTTTTT. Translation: CASSYSLQGTGKLFF.

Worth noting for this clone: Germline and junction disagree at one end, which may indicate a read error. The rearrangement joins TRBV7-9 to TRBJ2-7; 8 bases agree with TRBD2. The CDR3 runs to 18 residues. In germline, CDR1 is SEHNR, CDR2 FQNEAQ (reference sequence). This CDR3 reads CASSLGPTSGNPSCEQYF. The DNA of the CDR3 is TGTGCCAGCAGCTTAGGCCCAACTAGCGGCAATCCCTCCTGCGAGCAGTACTTC.

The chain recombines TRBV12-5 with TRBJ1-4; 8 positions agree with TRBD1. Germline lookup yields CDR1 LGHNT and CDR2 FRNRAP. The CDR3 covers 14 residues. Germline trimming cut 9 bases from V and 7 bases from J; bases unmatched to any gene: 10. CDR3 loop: CASGTGGMGEKLFF. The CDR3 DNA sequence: TGTGCTAGCGGCACAGGGGGGATGGGTGAAAAACTGTTTTTT.

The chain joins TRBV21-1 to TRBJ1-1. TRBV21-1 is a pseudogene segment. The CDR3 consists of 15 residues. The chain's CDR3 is CASSKREGVNTEAFF. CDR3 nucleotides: TGTGCCAGCAGCAAAAGGGAGGGAGTGAACACTGAAGCTTTCTTT.

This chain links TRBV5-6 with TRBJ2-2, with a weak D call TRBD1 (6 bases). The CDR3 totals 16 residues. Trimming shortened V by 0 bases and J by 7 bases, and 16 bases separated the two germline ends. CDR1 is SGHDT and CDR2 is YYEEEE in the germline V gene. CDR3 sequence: CASSLAVWGPGGELFF. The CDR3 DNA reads TGTGCCAGCAGCTTGGCCGTTTGGGGGCCGGGCGGGGAGCTGTTTTTT. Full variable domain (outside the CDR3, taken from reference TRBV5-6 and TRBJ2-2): DAGVTQSPTHLIKTRGQQVTLRCSPKSGHDTVSWYQQALGQGPQFIFQYYEEEERQRGNFPDRFSGHQFPNYSSELNVNALLLGDSALYLCASSLAVWGPGGELFFGEGSRLTVL.